This T cell receptor beta chain was identified in a study of blood T cells in healthy people across ages. This CDR3 comprises 14 residues. Trimming pared 1 base from V and 7 bases from J, leaving 15 bases between. CDR1 is SQVTM and CDR2 is ANQGSEA in the germline V gene. Ten or more counts support this clonotype. For the second PCR, which ran for about 7 to 11 cycles, a sample-barcoded 5' primer and a J-beta primer mix were used. TCRdb re-called the 5' RACE reads with MiXCR, one entry per CDR3 protein. The table lists roughly 650,000 distinct CDR3 sequences, roughly 32% of them singletons, with over 15% in the top ten.

The sample consisted of blood. J is TRBJ2-3 and V is TRBV29-1; a weak D match, TRBD2 (5 bases). The sequence was collected from a woman aged 80 or older in good health. In DNA form, the CDR3 reads TGCAGCGTTGAAGCACTAGGTGGGGAGAATACGCAGTATTTT. This translates into CSVEALGGENTQYF.